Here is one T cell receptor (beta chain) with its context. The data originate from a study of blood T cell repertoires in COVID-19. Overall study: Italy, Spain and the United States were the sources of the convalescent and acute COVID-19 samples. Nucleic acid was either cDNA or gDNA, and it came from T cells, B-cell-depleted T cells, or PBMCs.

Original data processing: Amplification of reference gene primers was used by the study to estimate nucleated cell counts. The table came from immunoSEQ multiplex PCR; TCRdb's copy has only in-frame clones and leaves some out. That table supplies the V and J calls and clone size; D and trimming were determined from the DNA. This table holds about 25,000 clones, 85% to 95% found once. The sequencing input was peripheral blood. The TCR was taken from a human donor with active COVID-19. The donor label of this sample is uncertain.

CDR3 in DNA: TGTGCCAGCATGGGGGGACAGGGGGCCTCCATTCAGTACTTC. Protein sequence: CASMGGQGASIQYF. V is TRBV6-5 and J is TRBJ2-4, with 12 nucleotides matching TRBD1. The CDR3 consists of 14 residues. CDR1 and CDR2 (germline): MNHEY, SVGAGI. V was clipped by 7 bases and J by 9 bases; unmatched bases: 7.